This T cell receptor beta chain was identified in a study of siplizumab effects on memory and regulatory T cells. Here immunoSEQ multiplex PCR was the method, and the copy in TCRdb shows in-frame clones only, minus some. The table has approximately 100,000 clones, more than 85% seen once; the top ten hold 2.6%. Notes on this clone: What it binds is not known.

Notes on the study in general: Siplizumab led to significantly less abundant alloreactive sequences that could be traced back to unstimulated CD4+ memory cells. There were only a minor fraction of alloreactive clones that mapped to unstimulated subsets. It seemed that naive T cells were more diverse than memory cells and were major contributors to the alloresponse.

What was sequenced was CD4+ T cells sorted from blood. This TCR derives from a human donor in good health. Some clones in this sample may be carry-over from other donors' samples.

The chain's CDR3 is CASSIRAGGSSYEQYF. CDR3 nucleotides: TGTGCCAGTAGTATTAGAGCGGGAGGGAGCTCCTACGAGCAGTACTTC. J is TRBJ2-7 and V is TRBV19, with 10 bases that match TRBD2. The CDR3 totals 16 residues. V was clipped by 3 bases and J by 0 bases; unmatched bases: 5. Germline values: CDR1 LNHDA, CDR2 SQIVND (reference sequence).